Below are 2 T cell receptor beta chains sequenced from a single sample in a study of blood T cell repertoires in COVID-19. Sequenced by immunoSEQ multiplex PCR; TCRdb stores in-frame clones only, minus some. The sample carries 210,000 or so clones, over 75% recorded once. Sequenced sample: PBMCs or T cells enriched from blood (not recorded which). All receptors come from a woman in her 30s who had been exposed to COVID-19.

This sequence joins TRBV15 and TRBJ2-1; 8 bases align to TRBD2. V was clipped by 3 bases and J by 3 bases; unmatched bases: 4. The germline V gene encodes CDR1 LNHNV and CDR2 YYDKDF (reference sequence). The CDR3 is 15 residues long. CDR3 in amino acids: CATSREGTSYNEQFF. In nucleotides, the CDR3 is TGTGCCACCAGCAGGGAGGGGACTAGCTACAATGAGCAGTTCTTC.

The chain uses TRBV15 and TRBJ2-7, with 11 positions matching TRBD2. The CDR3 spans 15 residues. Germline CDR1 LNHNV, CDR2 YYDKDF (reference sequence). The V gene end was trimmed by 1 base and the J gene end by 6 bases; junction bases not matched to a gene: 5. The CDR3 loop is CATSRGSSGRFEQYF. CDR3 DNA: TGTGCCACCAGCAGAGGGTCTAGCGGGAGGTTCGAGCAGTACTTC.